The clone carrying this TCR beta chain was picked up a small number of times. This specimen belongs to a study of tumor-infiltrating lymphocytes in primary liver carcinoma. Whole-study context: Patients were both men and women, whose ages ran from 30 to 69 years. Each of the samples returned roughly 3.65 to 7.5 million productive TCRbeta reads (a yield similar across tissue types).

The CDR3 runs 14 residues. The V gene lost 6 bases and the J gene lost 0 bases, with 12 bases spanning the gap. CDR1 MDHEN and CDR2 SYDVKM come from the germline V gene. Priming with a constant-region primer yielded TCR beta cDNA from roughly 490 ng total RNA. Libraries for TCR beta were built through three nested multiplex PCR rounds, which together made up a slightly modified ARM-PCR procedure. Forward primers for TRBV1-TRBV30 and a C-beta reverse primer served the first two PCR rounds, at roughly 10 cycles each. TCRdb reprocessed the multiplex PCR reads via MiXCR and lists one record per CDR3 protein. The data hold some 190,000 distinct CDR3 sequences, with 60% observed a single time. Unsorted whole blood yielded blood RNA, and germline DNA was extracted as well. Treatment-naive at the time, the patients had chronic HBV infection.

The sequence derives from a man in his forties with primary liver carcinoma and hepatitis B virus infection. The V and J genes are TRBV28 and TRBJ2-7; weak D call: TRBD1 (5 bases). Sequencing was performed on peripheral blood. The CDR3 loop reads CASSGHSHSYEQYF. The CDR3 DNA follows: TGTGCCAGCAGCGGACACAGTCACTCCTACGAGCAGTACTTC. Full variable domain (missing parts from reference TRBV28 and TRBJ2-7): DVKVTQSSRYLVKRTGEKVFLECVQDMDHENMFWYRQDPGLGLRLIYFSYDVKMKEKGDIPEGYSVSREKKERFSLILESASTNQTSMYLCASSGHSHSYEQYFGPGTRLTVT.